This T cell receptor (beta chain) was recorded in a study of identical twins. This CDR3 is 11 amino acids long. Germline CDR1 is ENHRY and CDR2 is SYGVKD. Trimming shortened V by 3 bases and J by 8 bases, and 4 bases separated the two germline ends. TCRdb itself ran the 5' RACE reads through MiXCR, one entry per CDR3 protein. The table shows about 890,000 distinct CDR3 sequences, with around 12% occurring only once. This clonotype was counted many times. Healthy Caucasian donors formed the entire cohort. The same specimen was also included in a second study, on yellow fever vaccine responses in identical twins. That study reports: Reportedly, the response of twins' T cells to the vaccine seemed partly convergent, partly personalized.

This receptor was obtained from a woman aged 18-29 years in good health. V is TRBV10-3 and J is TRBJ2-2; no clear D. The material sequenced was PBMCs. CDR3: CAISELGELFF. CDR3 coding DNA: TGTGCCATCAGTGAACTGGGGGAGCTGTTTTTT.